Following are 18 T cell receptor beta chains from one sample sequenced in a study of PD-L1 blockade in urothelial cancer. Generated by immunoSEQ multiplex PCR, the TCRdb table keeps only in-frame clones and is missing some. The sample has just over 35,000 clones, more than 35% seen once; the top ten hold 8.9%. The sequencing used tumor tissue, collected before atezolizumab (anti-PD-L1) treatment. The receptors shown here come from a man aged 60 to 69 with urothelial cancer.

This clone was found a few times. The V gene is TRBV11-3, the J gene TRBJ2-3; D may be TRBD1 (6 bases). The CDR3 loop spans 15 amino acids. Trimming removed 5 bases at V and 0 bases at J, with 12 bases between. Germline V gene lookup returns CDR1 SGHNT and CDR2 YENEEA. This CDR3 reads CASSEYRVSTDTQYF. The CDR3 nucleotides are TGTGCCAGCAGCGAATACAGGGTCAGCACAGATACGCAGTATTTT.

Within the sample, this clone is medium-sized. The V call is TRBV6-8, the J call TRBJ2-7; 7 bases are shared with TRBD1. The CDR3 loop spans 13 amino acids. Germline V lookup: CDR1 MNHGY, CDR2 SAAAGT. Trimming took 10 bases from V and 4 from J; bases not matched to a gene: 10. The CDR3 is CAISYRGRYEQYF. DNA of the CDR3: TGTGCCATTTCGTACAGGGGTAGGTACGAGCAGTACTTC.

This clone was seen more than once but under ten times. The genes are TRBV7-5 and TRBJ2-2; TRBD2 was called by the table and not checked on the DNA. TRBV7-5 is a listed pseudogene. This CDR3 is built from 17 residues. CDR3: CARSFSSGRANTGELFF. CDR3 bases: TGTGCCAGAAGCTTTTCTAGCGGGAGGGCGAACACCGGGGAGCTGTTTTTT.

This rearrangement joins TRBV28 to TRBJ1-2; possible D gene TRBD1, 6 bases. The CDR3 extends over 12 amino acids. V was clipped by 8 bases and J by 4 bases, with 11 bases between them. Germline V lookup: CDR1 MDHEN, CDR2 SYDVKM. The CDR3 DNA follows: TGTGCCAGCGGAGGGACAATCTATGGCTACACCTTC. This gives the protein CASGGTIYGYTF.

This clone was observed many times. V gene TRBV7-6 combines with J gene TRBJ2-3; a weak D match, TRBD1 (6 bases). Germline CDR1 is SGHVS and CDR2 is FNYEAQ. With 6 bases removed from V and 1 base from J, the gap between germline ends came to 14 bases. The CDR3 loop spans 15 amino acids. CDR3 nucleotides: TGTGCCAGCAGTGTTACAGGGATCGGCACAGATACGCAGTATTTT. This codes for CASSVTGIGTDTQYF.

This clone was found once. V is TRBV23-1 and J is TRBJ1-5; no clear D. TRBV23-1 is filed as an ORF, its function uncertain. Trimming removed 6 bases from V and 4 bases from J, with 13 bases in between. CDR3 size: 14 residues. Here the CDR3 reads CASSRFPFNQPQHF. In nucleotides, the CDR3 is TGCGCCAGCAGCCGGTTCCCCTTTAATCAGCCCCAGCATTTT.

A few counts support this clone. The rearrangement links TRBV6-8 to TRBJ2-1; D may be TRBD1 (7 bases). This CDR3 region has 17 residues. Germline V gene data show CDR1 as MNHGY and CDR2 as SAAAGT. V dropped 2 bases and J dropped 1 base, with 15 bases sitting between them. CDR3 bases: TGTGCCAGCAGTTACGGATCGACAGGGAGGTCCTACAATGAGCAGTTCTTC. This translates into CASSYGSTGRSYNEQFF.

This clone has only a few counts. V usage is TRBV6-8 and J usage is TRBJ1-1; TRBD1 matches at 9 bases. This CDR3 region has 13 residues. From germline, CDR1 is MNHGY and CDR2 SAAAGT. With V trimmed by 6 bases and J by 6 bases, 5 bases remained unmatched. The CDR3 is CASRWTGEPEAFF. In nucleotides, the CDR3 is TGTGCCAGCAGGTGGACAGGGGAACCTGAAGCTTTCTTT.

This sequence joins TRBV19 and TRBJ1-5; D might be TRBD1 (6 bases). Germline V gene data show CDR1 as LNHDA and CDR2 as SQIVND (reference sequence). V was cut by 3 bases and J by 5 bases, with 11 bases left in between. CDR3 length: 14 amino acids. The DNA of the CDR3 is TGTGCCAGTAGTATGCGGGGGCCGGATCAGCCCCAGCATTTT. It codes for CASSMRGPDQPQHF.

Notes on this clone: One junction end disagrees with the germline gene, perhaps due to a read error. This chain uses TRBV6-8 with TRBJ2-7, with 8 positions matching TRBD2. Germline CDR1 and CDR2: MNHGY and SAAAGT. CDR3 size: 14 residues. DNA of the CDR3: TGTGCCATCAGTTCCGGGACTAGCTCCTACGAGCAGTACTTC. Translation: CAISSGTSSYEQYF.

This chain uses TRBV28 with TRBJ2-1, with 8 bases matching TRBD1. The CDR3 is 14 residues long. Germline CDR1 MDHEN, CDR2 SYDVKM. J gave up 6 bases and V 7 bases, and 8 bases lay outside the gene matches. The CDR3 protein is CASKRQGALNEQFF. The CDR3 nucleotides read TGTGCCAGCAAGAGGCAGGGGGCACTCAATGAGCAGTTCTTC.

This clone was seen a handful of times. The chain is built from TRBV5-1 and TRBJ2-7; TRBD1 matches at 8 bases. The CDR3 length is 14 residues. The V gene end was trimmed by 4 bases and the J gene end by 3 bases; junction bases not matched to a gene: 6. Germline V gene lookup returns CDR1 SGHRS and CDR2 YFSETQ. The CDR3 sequence is CASSKTGANYEQYF. DNA of the CDR3: TGCGCCAGCAGCAAGACAGGGGCGAACTACGAGCAGTACTTC.

The rearrangement links TRBV18 to TRBJ2-7; 10 nucleotides line up with TRBD1. Trimming at V came to 3 bases and at J to 5 bases, leaving 10 bases not matched to a gene. The V gene's germline CDR1 is KGHSH and CDR2 LQKENI. The CDR3 has 16 residues. CDR3 in amino acids: CASSPKDRGTRNEQYF. The CDR3 nucleotides are TGTGCCAGCTCACCTAAGGACAGGGGGACTAGGAACGAGCAGTACTTC.

The chain combines TRBV4-1 with TRBJ2-4; 8 positions match TRBD1. Losses at the gene ends were 1 base for V and 3 bases for J; bases not matched to a gene: 2. The germline gives CDR1 MGHRA, CDR2 YSYEKL. The CDR3 contains 15 residues. The CDR3 here is CASSQGTGIKNIQYF. CDR3 DNA sequence: TGCGCCAGCAGCCAAGGGACAGGGATCAAAAACATTCAGTACTTC.

CDR3 nucleotide sequence: TGCGCCAGCAGCTGGGGGGACAGGGCCGGGGAGACCCAGTACTTC. This codes for CASSWGDRAGETQYF. V is TRBV5-1 and J is TRBJ2-5, with TRBD1 identical over 9 bases. Germline lookup yields CDR1 SGHRS and CDR2 YFSETQ. The V gene end was trimmed by 3 bases and the J gene end by 5 bases; junction bases not matched to a gene: 8. The CDR3 has 15 amino acids.

This clone came up many times. In DNA, the CDR3 is TGTGCCAGCAGTTACTCGATATCCGGGAGGGCCTACACCGGGGAGCTGTTTTTT. Translating it yields CASSYSISGRAYTGELFF. The chain links TRBV6-8 to TRBJ2-2, with TRBD2 matching over 8 bases. There are 18 residues in the CDR3. The V gene end was trimmed by 0 bases and the J gene end by 3 bases; junction bases not matched to a gene: 9. Per the germline V gene, CDR1 is MNHGY and CDR2 is SAAAGT.

This clone appeared once. Other DNA sequences in this specimen translate into the identical CDR3. The gene calls are TRBV28 and TRBJ1-3; D remains ambiguous. The CDR3 runs 13 residues. The V and J ends lost 4 bases and 4 bases respectively, with 8 bases between them. Per germline, CDR1 MDHEN and CDR2 SYDVKM. CDR3 DNA sequence: TGTGCCAGCAGTTCAGGATCAGGAAACACCATATATTTT. Amino acid sequence: CASSSGSGNTIYF.

J is TRBJ1-3 and V is TRBV7-4; 7 bases are shared with TRBD1. The CDR3 loop spans 13 amino acids. CDR1 and CDR2 (germline): SGHVT, SQSDAQ. The J segment lost 7 bases and the V segment lost 6 bases, leaving 6 bases of the junction unmatched. DNA of the CDR3: TGTGCCAGCAGTGCAGGGGGAGGGAACACCATATATTTT. Its translation: CASSAGGGNTIYF.